The 9 T cell receptor beta chains in this list originate from one sample, sequenced in a study of blood T cell repertoires in COVID-19. The data were produced by immunoSEQ multiplex PCR, yet TCRdb's version contains in-frame clones alone and is incomplete. The data show about 100,000 clones, approximately 91% seen once. The material sequenced was peripheral blood. These receptors were obtained from a woman older than 75 with acute or convalescent COVID-19.

J is TRBJ2-3 and V is TRBV10-3, with TRBD2 identical over 9 bases. There are 15 residues in the CDR3. With V trimmed by 4 bases and J by 0 bases, 2 bases remained unmatched. The germline V gene encodes CDR1 ENHRY and CDR2 SYGVKD. CDR3: CAISALAGSTDTQYF. As DNA, the CDR3 is TGTGCCATCAGTGCTCTAGCGGGGAGCACAGATACGCAGTATTTT.

There are a few counts of this clone. The gene calls are TRBV24-1 and TRBJ1-1, with D tentatively TRBD1 (6 bases). Germline V gene sequence: CDR1 KGHDR, CDR2 SFDVKD. The CDR3 is 15 amino acids. Trimming cost V 2 bases and J 2 bases, with 11 bases left between them. The DNA for the CDR3 is TGTGCCACCAGTGATTCGGGGGGCGGAAACACTGAAGCTTTCTTT. Translated, it gives CATSDSGGGNTEAFF.

The chain links TRBV9 to TRBJ2-1; unclear D gene. The CDR3 is made up of 14 amino acids. Germline V gives CDR1 SGDLS, CDR2 YYNGEE. The V end was cut by 0 bases, the J end by 0 bases, with 4 bases between. The CDR3: CASSVGSSYNEQFF. For the CDR3, the DNA is TGTGCCAGCAGCGTAGGGAGCTCCTACAATGAGCAGTTCTTC. Together with reference TRBV9 and TRBJ2-1, the CDR3 gives the full variable domain: DSGVTQTPKHLITATGQRVTLRCSPRSGDLSVYWYQQSLDQGLQFLIQYYNGEERAKGNILERFSAQQFPDLHSELNLSSLELGDSALYFCASSVGSSYNEQFFGPGTRLTVL.

The chain has TRBV4-3 and TRBJ1-2, with D perhaps matching TRBD1 (5 bases). V dropped 0 bases and J dropped 5 bases, with 13 bases sitting between them. Germline CDR1 LGHNA, CDR2 YSLEER. The CDR3 consists of 15 residues. CDR3: CASSQDRGRFYGYTF. The CDR3, as DNA: TGCGCCAGCAGCCAAGATAGGGGCAGATTTTATGGCTACACCTTC.

In this sample, this clone turned up once. The chain has TRBV10-3 and TRBJ2-1; the match to TRBD2 covers 7 bases. The length of the CDR3 is 13 residues. CDR1 is ENHRY, CDR2 SYGVKD, per germline. V was pared by 6 bases and J by 8 bases, with 7 bases of the junction left unmatched. CDR3 DNA: TGTGCCATCAGAGTAGCGGGTTTCTATGAGCAGTTCTTC. Translation gives CAIRVAGFYEQFF.

The chain has TRBV3-1 (or the pseudogene TRBV3-2) and TRBJ1-2, with D tentatively TRBD1 (5 bases). The CDR3 is 13 residues long. Germline V gene lookup returns CDR1 LGHDT and CDR2 YNNKEL (reference sequence). V gave up 5 bases and J gave up 4 bases, with 11 bases separating them. The CDR3 is CASSFDSRYGYTF. The CDR3 region has the DNA TGTGCCAGCAGCTTCGACAGCCGCTATGGCTACACCTTC.

V gene TRBV6-2 or TRBV6-3 combines with J gene TRBJ1-2; 7 nucleotides match TRBD1. Germline CDR1 and CDR2: MNHEY and SVGEGT. V lost 0 bases to trimming and J lost 6 bases; unmatched junction nucleotides: 10. The CDR3 covers 16 residues. The CDR3 DNA reads TGTGCCAGCAGTTACTCGGCGGACAGGCCCAGGGATGGCTACACCTTC. Its protein is CASSYSADRPRDGYTF.

The gene calls are TRBV5-1 and TRBJ1-1, with a tentative D call TRBD1 (5 bases). V was cut by 2 bases and J by 4 bases, with 9 bases left in between. The germline V gene has CDR1 SGHRS and CDR2 YFSETQ. The length of the CDR3 is 13 residues. The CDR3 DNA is TGCGCCAGCAGCTTCAGGGTTAGCACTGAAGCTTTCTTT. As protein: CASSFRVSTEAFF.

The rearrangement links TRBV4-3 to TRBJ1-5; 7 bases map to TRBD1. The CDR3 runs to 16 residues. The junction had 6 bases not matched to a gene; V was cut back by 2 bases and J by 2 bases. Germline V CDR1 and CDR2: LGHNA, YSLEER. The CDR3 DNA follows: TGCGCCAGCAGCCAATCAACAGGGGTAGGCAATCAGCCCCAGCATTTT. Its protein product is CASSQSTGVGNQPQHF.